One T cell receptor (beta chain) is described in this entry. The sample comes from a study of T cells in tumors after PD-1 blockade. The CDR3 sequence is 15 residues long. Between the trimmed V and J ends, which lost 4 bases and 0 bases, there was a span of 10 bases. Germline V gene sequence: CDR1 SGHTA, CDR2 FQGNSA. Clones were read by immunoSEQ multiplex PCR, and TCRdb kept only the in-frame ones, dropping some. This table has nearly 25,000 clones, roughly four fifths appearing once. The sequences come from PBMCs, collected after anti-PD-1 treatment. This TCR came from a human donor with basal cell carcinoma. The rearrangement links TRBV7-2 to TRBJ2-4; tentatively, D is TRBD2 (5 bases). CDR3 region: CASSSPGVAKNIQYF. For the CDR3, the DNA is TGTGCCAGCAGCTCCCCCGGGGTAGCCAAAAACATTCAGTACTTC.